Following are 28 T cell receptor beta chains from one sample sequenced in a study of T cell repertoires in cytomegalovirus infection. TCRdb used MiXCR to reprocess the reads, holding one entry per CDR3 protein. The table records 900,000 to 950,000 distinct CDR3 sequences, under 40% of them present only once. No antigen has been identified for these receptors. The source was cultured CD8+ T cells from PBMCs, collected from culture after CMV antigen stimulation. The receptors shown here come from a human donor in good health (CMV status not recorded). Some clones in this sample may be carry-over from other donors' samples.

A remark on this clonotype: A clone one base away is much larger, so this may be a read error. The chain is built from TRBV7-6 and TRBJ2-1; D possibly corresponds to TRBD1 (7 bases). This CDR3 has 13 residues. The germline V gene encodes CDR1 SGHVS and CDR2 FNYEAQ. CDR3 DNA sequence: TGTGCCAACAGCCCCGCAGGGGGAGGTGAGCAGTTCTTC. It codes for CANSPAGGGEQFF.

This clonotype came up a few times. The rearrangement uses TRBV5-6 and TRBJ2-1; D tentatively fits TRBD1 or TRBD2 (5 bases each). V shed 9 bases and J shed 8 bases, with 18 bases lying between them. CDR3 size: 13 residues. Germline V gene sequence: CDR1 SGHDT, CDR2 YYEEEE. CDR3 residues: CATTGPFGDEQFF. CDR3 sequence (DNA): TGTGCCACCACGGGGCCTTTCGGGGATGAGCAGTTCTTC.

The V call is TRBV7-6, the J call TRBJ1-1, with D possibly matching TRBD1 (5 bases). The CDR3 has 15 amino acids. V was shortened by 1 base and J by 4 bases, with 13 bases between the two germline ends. Germline values: CDR1 SGHVS, CDR2 FNYEAQ. CDR3 sequence: CASSLVDTEGTEAFF. The CDR3 region has the DNA TGTGCCAGCAGCTTAGTGGACACCGAAGGCACTGAAGCTTTCTTT.

The V gene is TRBV5-1, the J gene TRBJ2-5, with 7 bases fitting TRBD2. Germline V gene sequence: CDR1 SGHRS, CDR2 YFSETQ. V lost 0 bases, J lost 5 bases, and 13 bases stayed unmatched. The CDR3 runs 17 residues. In nucleotides, the CDR3 is TGCGCCAGCAGCTTGGCGGTTTGGGGAGGGGAAGACGAGACCCAGTACTTC. Translated: CASSLAVWGGEDETQYF.

The rearrangement uses TRBV7-9 and TRBJ2-3, with 9 bases identical to TRBD2. This CDR3 comprises 15 residues. The V and J ends lost 5 bases and 7 bases, in that order; junction bases with no gene match: 10. CDR1 is SEHNR and CDR2 is FQNEAQ in the germline V gene (reference sequence). The CDR3 loop is CASSGTAGGQHTQYF. CDR3 coding DNA: TGTGCCAGCAGCGGGACGGCGGGGGGGCAGCATACGCAGTATTTT.

The chain employs TRBV5-5 and TRBJ2-7; D is undetermined. The germline V and J ends were trimmed by 4 bases and 0 bases, with 20 bases remaining between them. The germline gives CDR1 SGHKS, CDR2 YYEKEE (reference sequence). The CDR3 has 17 residues. The CDR3 loop reads CASSPPGLGVFSYEQYF. CDR3 nucleotides: TGTGCCAGCAGCCCGCCAGGTCTAGGCGTTTTCTCCTACGAGCAGTACTTC.

This clonotype is categorized as medium-sized. A junction boundary mismatches the germline segment, possibly from a read error. The chain uses TRBV12-3 or TRBV12-4 and TRBJ2-1; D possibly corresponds to TRBD1 (5 bases). CDR3 length equals 12 residues. CDR3 sequence (DNA): TGTGCCAGCAGCTTAGGGGTCAATGAGCAGTTCTTC. The encoded protein is CASSLGVNEQFF.

Only a few counts were recorded for this clonotype. This chain connects TRBV19 to TRBJ1-1; D uncertain. The CDR3 contains 13 residues. Looked up from germline, CDR1 is LNHDA and CDR2 is SQIVND (reference sequence). Trimming took off 9 bases at V and 4 bases at J, with 15 bases between the two ends. The CDR3 sequence is CASLTSWGTEAFF. For the CDR3, the DNA is TGTGCCAGCCTCACATCGTGGGGCACTGAAGCTTTCTTT.

V usage is TRBV15 and J usage is TRBJ1-5; D gene uncertain. The germline V and J ends were trimmed by 1 base and 4 bases, with 8 bases remaining between them. The CDR3 runs to 14 residues. From germline, CDR1 is LNHNV and CDR2 YYDKDF (reference sequence). Here the CDR3 DNA reads TGTGCCACCAGCAGAGGCCAGGTGAATCAGCCCCAGCATTTT. Protein product: CATSRGQVNQPQHF.

Only a few counts were recorded for this clonotype. CDR3 DNA sequence: TGTGCTAGTGGTTTTGACTGGGGACAGGGGGCCGGGGAGCTGTTTTTT. This gives the protein CASGFDWGQGAGELFF. This rearrangement joins TRBV12-5 to TRBJ2-2, with 11 bases identical to TRBD1. Looked up from germline, CDR1 is LGHNT and CDR2 is FRNRAP. There are 16 residues in the CDR3. V dropped 3 bases and J dropped 6; count of bases not matched to a gene: 6.

The gene calls are TRBV27 and TRBJ2-7; tentative D call: TRBD1 (6 bases). The CDR3 runs 14 residues. Trimming removed 5 bases from V and 1 base from J, with 12 bases in between. Germline assignment: CDR1 MNHEY and CDR2 SMNVEV (reference sequence). CDR3 sequence: CASSPGDTSYEQYF. The CDR3 bases are TGTGCCAGCAGTCCTGGGGACACATCCTACGAGCAGTACTTC.

The CDR3 spells CASSPRDSYEKLFF. The CDR3 nucleotides read TGCGCCAGCAGCCCCCGGGACAGCTATGAAAAACTGTTTTTT. The chain is built from TRBV4-1 and TRBJ1-4; 7 nucleotides line up with TRBD1. The J segment lost 6 bases and the V segment lost 4 bases, leaving 5 bases of the junction unmatched. The length of the CDR3 is 14 residues. CDR1 and CDR2 (germline): MGHRA, YSYEKL.

This chain links TRBV6-2 or TRBV6-3 with TRBJ2-1, with a weak D call TRBD1 (5 bases). This CDR3 comprises 15 residues. The germline gives CDR1 MNHEY, CDR2 SVGEGT. V was clipped by 5 bases and J by 4 bases, with 15 bases between them. CDR3 in DNA: TGTGCCAGCAGTCCCCCCTATCAGGGTTACAATGAGCAGTTCTTC. Its translation: CASSPPYQGYNEQFF.

This clonotype was seen a few times. The rearrangement links TRBV6-6 to TRBJ1-2; 7 nucleotides match TRBD1. This CDR3 is 16 amino acids long. Unmatched junction bases numbered 9, after V lost 4 bases and J lost 1 base. From germline, CDR1 is MNHNY and CDR2 SVGAGI (reference sequence). DNA for the CDR3: TGTGCCAGCAGTTTTGGACAGGCCGAGTATAACTATGGCTACACCTTC. Translated, it gives CASSFGQAEYNYGYTF.

Here the CDR3 reads CASRPIGTDRDSPLHF. The CDR3 DNA follows: TGTGCCAGCAGACCCATAGGGACAGACCGGGATTCACCCCTCCACTTT. The V gene is TRBV6-2 or TRBV6-3, the J gene TRBJ1-6; 7 bases match TRBD1. CDR3 length equals 16 residues. V dropped 6 bases and J dropped 8; count of bases not matched to a gene: 13. Germline CDR1 MNHEY, CDR2 SVGEGT.

This clonotype occurred a few times. The chain carries TRBV24-1 and TRBJ2-1, with D possibly being TRBD1 (6 bases). CDR3 size: 15 residues. Germline V gives CDR1 KGHDR, CDR2 SFDVKD. The V and J ends lost 5 bases and 0 bases respectively, with 10 bases between them. In nucleotides, the CDR3 is TGTGCCACCAGTGCCACAGGGCGCTCCTACAATGAGCAGTTCTTC. The encoded protein is CATSATGRSYNEQFF.

The chain recombines TRBV20-1 with TRBJ2-5; D gene uncertain. The CDR3 contains 14 residues. Germline V gene lookup returns CDR1 DFQATT and CDR2 SNEGSKA (reference sequence). The V end lost 0 bases, the J end lost 7 bases, and 15 bases lay between the germline ends. Written as DNA, the CDR3 is TGCAGTGCTAGAGATCTTGTCGGGCCGGGGACCCAGTACTTC. It is translated as CSARDLVGPGTQYF.

This clonotype was recorded a few times. V gene TRBV10-3 combines with J gene TRBJ2-5; 8 bases fit TRBD2. Germline CDR1 reads ENHRY; CDR2 reads SYGVKD. This CDR3 contains 12 residues. V shed 11 bases and J 3 bases; nucleotides not matched to a gene: 5. CDR3 nucleotides: TGTGCCGTCCGCGGGGGGAAAGAGACCCAGTACTTC. It encodes CAVRGGKETQYF.

The CDR3 DNA follows: TGTGCCAGTAGTATTGTGGTCAGGGTCACTGAAGCTTTCTTT. As protein: CASSIVVRVTEAFF. V and J are TRBV19 and TRBJ1-1; perhaps TRBD1 as D (5 bases). The CDR3 loop spans 14 amino acids. Germline CDR1 and CDR2: LNHDA and SQIVND (reference sequence). Trimming took 3 bases from V and 4 from J, leaving 12 bases between them.

The J gene is TRBJ2-1, the V gene TRBV7-6; D might be TRBD1 (5 bases). Looked up from germline, CDR1 is SGHVS and CDR2 is FNYEAQ. V shed 3 bases and J shed 2 bases, with 14 bases lying between them. The CDR3 is 16 residues long. DNA for the CDR3: TGTGCCAGCAGCTTTGGACATCACCTAACCTACAATGAGCAGTTCTTC. Amino acid sequence: CASSFGHHLTYNEQFF.

In this sample, this clonotype turned up a few times. The J gene is TRBJ2-1, the V gene TRBV12-5; 7 nucleotides line up with TRBD2. CDR3 length: 13 residues. Trimming took 1 base from V and 9 from J; bases not matched to a gene: 3. CDR1 and CDR2 from the germline V gene are LGHNT and FRNRAP. In nucleotides, the CDR3 is TGTGCTAGTGGTTTGGGGCGGGGGTCTGAGCAGTTCTTC. Protein product: CASGLGRGSEQFF.

This chain connects TRBV27 to TRBJ1-2; D is possibly TRBD1 (6 bases). The V and J ends lost 3 bases and 8 bases respectively, with 16 bases between them. The CDR3 sequence is 14 residues long. CDR1 MNHEY and CDR2 SMNVEV come from the germline V gene (reference sequence). The CDR3 here is CASSFGTPLGGYTF. In DNA form, the CDR3 reads TGTGCCAGCAGTTTCGGGACACCACTCGGGGGCTACACCTTC.

This clonotype was picked up many times. The CDR3 sequence: CASSYGRLEQFF. Here the CDR3 DNA reads TGTGCCAGCAGCTATGGGAGATTGGAGCAGTTCTTC. The chain employs TRBV12-3 or TRBV12-4 and TRBJ2-1, with TRBD2 as a possible D gene (5 bases). The CDR3 is 12 amino acids. V lost 6 bases, J lost 10 bases, and 13 bases lay in between.

The rearrangement uses TRBV7-6 and TRBJ1-2, with TRBD1 matching over 11 bases. With 0 bases clipped from V and 8 bases from J, the junction kept 5 bases outside the gene matches. CDR1 SGHVS and CDR2 FNYEAQ come from the germline V gene. The CDR3 has 15 residues. As DNA, the CDR3 is TGTGCCAGCAGCTTAGCTGGACAGGGGGCGGGCGGCTACACCTTC. As protein: CASSLAGQGAGGYTF. The entire variable domain, with the rest obtained from reference TRBV7-6 and TRBJ1-2, is as follows: GAGVSQSPRYKVTKRGQDVALRCDPISGHVSLYWYRQALGQGPEFLTYFNYEAQQDKSGLPNDRFSAERPEGSISTLTIQRTEQRDSAMYRCASSLAGQGAGGYTFGSGTRLTVV.

This clonotype was seen a handful of times. V gene TRBV27 combines with J gene TRBJ2-1; 7 bases fit TRBD1. This CDR3 is 15 amino acids long. The germline gives CDR1 MNHEY, CDR2 SMNVEV (reference sequence). The ends lost 2 bases at V and 2 bases at J; junction bases unmatched: 3. DNA of the CDR3: TGTGCCAGCAGTTTACAGGGGGAAACCTACAATGAGCAGTTCTTC. It is translated as CASSLQGETYNEQFF.

This clonotype was observed a few times. The chain couples TRBV7-9 to TRBJ1-2; a possible D gene is TRBD1 (5 bases). The length of the CDR3 is 18 residues. CDR1 SEHNR and CDR2 FQNEAQ come from the germline V gene (reference sequence). Trimming pared 1 base from V and 2 bases from J, leaving 20 bases between. CDR3 region: CASSLGEGRSRANYGYTF. CDR3 coding DNA: TGTGCCAGCAGCTTAGGGGAGGGGAGATCGAGGGCAAACTATGGCTACACCTTC.

V and J are TRBV20-1 and TRBJ1-5; D gene unclear. This CDR3 is 14 amino acids long. V was clipped by 5 bases and J by 0 bases, with 11 bases between them. In germline, CDR1 is DFQATT, CDR2 SNEGSKA (reference sequence). The CDR3 reads CSAPDGNSNQPQHF. The CDR3 DNA follows: TGCAGTGCTCCGGACGGCAATAGCAATCAGCCCCAGCATTTT.

V and J are TRBV12-3 or TRBV12-4 and TRBJ1-1, with D unclear. V was cut by 2 bases and J by 1 base, with 8 bases left in between. The CDR3 sequence is 14 residues long. The CDR3 coding sequence is TGTGCCAGCAGTTTAAGTCACCAGAACACTGAAGCTTTCTTT. Translation gives CASSLSHQNTEAFF.